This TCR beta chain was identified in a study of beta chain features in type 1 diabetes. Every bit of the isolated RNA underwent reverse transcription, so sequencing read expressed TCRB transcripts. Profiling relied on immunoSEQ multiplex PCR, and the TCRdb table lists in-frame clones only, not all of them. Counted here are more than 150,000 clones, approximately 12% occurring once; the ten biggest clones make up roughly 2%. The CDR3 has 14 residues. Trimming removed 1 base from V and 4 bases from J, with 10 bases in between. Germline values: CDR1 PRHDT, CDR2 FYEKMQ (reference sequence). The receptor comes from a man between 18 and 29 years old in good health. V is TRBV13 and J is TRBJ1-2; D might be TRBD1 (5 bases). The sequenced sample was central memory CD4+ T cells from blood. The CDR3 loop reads CASSLEVGAYGYTF. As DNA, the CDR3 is TGTGCCAGCAGCTTAGAAGTAGGGGCCTATGGCTACACCTTC.